This is a list of T cell receptor beta chains from one sample in a study of T cells in Graves' hyperthyroidism and ophthalmopathy. TCRdb re-derived calls from the multiplex PCR reads in MiXCR, one entry per CDR3 protein. The sample shows about 560,000 distinct CDR3 sequences, approximately 15% of them seen only once. The source material was blood. These receptors were obtained from a woman between 18 and 29 years old with Graves' hyperthyroidism. The CDR3 runs from the conserved cysteine through the conserved F or W. Clone size appears in some rows only: once, few, many, or a class for an expanded clone.

v_gene: TRBV20-1
abundance: few
j_gene: TRBJ1-6
CDR3aa: CSARLPSMGGSPLHF

v_gene: TRBV5-5
abundance: .
j_gene: TRBJ2-3
CDR3aa: CASSLRPGLAAPDTQYF

v_gene: TRBV7-2
abundance: few
j_gene: TRBJ1-2
CDR3aa: CASSSQFNPRGYGYTF

v_gene: TRBV20-1
abundance: many
j_gene: TRBJ2-5
CDR3aa: CSARGAGTLETQYF

v_gene: TRBV2
abundance: once
j_gene: TRBJ2-7
CDR3aa: CASSRLGGQGYEQYF

v_gene: TRBV7-3
abundance: many
j_gene: TRBJ2-1
CDR3aa: CASSLTSYNEQFF

v_gene: TRBV28
abundance: .
j_gene: TRBJ2-7
CDR3aa: CASSITRAQGEQYF

v_gene: TRBV19
abundance: few
j_gene: TRBJ2-1
CDR3aa: CATQRTSGNSYNEQFF

v_gene: TRBV30
abundance: many
j_gene: TRBJ1-2
CDR3aa: CAWKNLDGYTF

v_gene: TRBV29-1
abundance: once
j_gene: TRBJ1-1
CDR3aa: CSVAGGGRTEAFF

v_gene: TRBV10-1
abundance: .
j_gene: TRBJ2-2
CDR3aa: CASSGGRGELFF

v_gene: TRBV12-3/TRBV12-4
abundance: many
j_gene: TRBJ1-2
CDR3aa: CASSYGQGFGYTF

v_gene: TRBV27
abundance: .
j_gene: TRBJ2-5
CDR3aa: CASSTLQGRETQYF

v_gene: TRBV4-1
abundance: .
j_gene: TRBJ2-1
CDR3aa: CASSFENRGREQFF

v_gene: TRBV27
abundance: few
j_gene: TRBJ2-5
CDR3aa: CASSLGGRYIQETQYF

v_gene: TRBV19
abundance: .
j_gene: TRBJ2-5
CDR3aa: CASSLQAQGGETQYF

v_gene: TRBV20-1
abundance: once
j_gene: TRBJ2-3
CDR3aa: CSAKAGATDTQYF

v_gene: TRBV3-1
abundance: many
j_gene: TRBJ2-1
CDR3aa: CASSRTRSGEQFF

v_gene: TRBV12-3/TRBV12-4
abundance: many
j_gene: TRBJ2-7
CDR3aa: CASSYGQGDYEQYF

v_gene: TRBV6-1
abundance: many
j_gene: TRBJ1-6
CDR3aa: CASRRDRGGSPLHF

v_gene: TRBV7-2
abundance: many
j_gene: TRBJ2-5
CDR3aa: CASSGGGLAGEETQYF

v_gene: TRBV20-1
abundance: few
j_gene: TRBJ2-3
CDR3aa: CSARVGGRTDTQYF